The following is a T cell receptor (beta chain) sequence with its context. The data are from a study of blood T cell repertoires in COVID-19. Study processing details: Estimates of nucleated cell counts were drawn from the amplification of reference gene primers. The table came from immunoSEQ multiplex PCR; TCRdb's copy has only in-frame clones and leaves some out. The D gene and trimming were derived from the DNA, and the V and J assignments and clone size from that table. The table shows fewer than 100,000 clones, with 75% to 90% occurring only once. This CDR3 comprises 14 residues. With 5 bases clipped from V and 6 bases from J, the junction kept 8 bases outside the gene matches. From germline, CDR1 is LNHDA and CDR2 SQIVND (reference sequence).

The receptor comes from a woman in her 70s with acute or convalescent COVID-19. Sequencing was performed on peripheral blood. The chain links TRBV19 to TRBJ1-2; 8 bases are shared with TRBD1. The CDR3 is CASSASTGGDGYTF. CDR3 sequence (DNA): TGTGCCAGTAGTGCCAGTACAGGGGGGGATGGCTACACCTTC.